The T cell receptor (beta chain) under discussion was sequenced for a study of Graves' ophthalmopathy and Graves' hyperthyroidism. Other autoimmune diseases, uncontrolled infections, pregnancy or lactation led to the exclusion of patients. CDR1 and CDR2 from the germline V gene are SGHVS and FQNEAQ. V dropped 5 bases and J dropped 5; count of bases not matched to a gene: 9. This CDR3 spans 15 amino acids. RNA transcripts provided the template for amplifying TCR beta CDR3 regions. HTBI primers primed a first-round RT-PCR, and a second-round multiplex PCR followed. TCRdb processed the multiplex PCR reads anew with MiXCR; each CDR3 protein has one entry. The sample yields 200,000 to 250,000 distinct CDR3 sequences, roughly 21% seen once. In its sample, this clonotype was seen many times.

The source of this sequence is a woman aged 45-60 years with Graves' ophthalmopathy. The rearrangement uses TRBV7-8 and TRBJ1-1; 9 bases are a match to TRBD1. Specimen: peripheral blood. Here the CDR3 DNA reads TGTGCCAGCAGCCCGGGGACAGGGACGGGAACTGAAGCTTTCTTT. Its protein is CASSPGTGTGTEAFF.